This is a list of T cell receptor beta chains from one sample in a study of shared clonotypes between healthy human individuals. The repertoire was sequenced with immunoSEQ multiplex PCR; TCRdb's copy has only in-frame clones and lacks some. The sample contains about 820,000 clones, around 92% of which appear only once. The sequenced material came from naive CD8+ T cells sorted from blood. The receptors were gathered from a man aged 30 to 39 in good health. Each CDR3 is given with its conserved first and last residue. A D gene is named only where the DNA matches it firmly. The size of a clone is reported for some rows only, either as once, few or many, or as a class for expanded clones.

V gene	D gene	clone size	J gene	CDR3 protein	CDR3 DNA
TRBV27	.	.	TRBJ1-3	CASSQRQPSGNTIYF	TGTGCCAGCAGTCAACGACAACCCTCTGGAAACACCATATATTTT
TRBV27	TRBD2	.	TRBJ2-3	CASSLNETSATDTQYF	TGTGCCAGCAGTTTAAATGAAACTAGCGCGACAGATACGCAGTATTTT
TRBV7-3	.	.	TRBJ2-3	CASSSTRGDTQYF	TGTGCCAGCAGCTCGACTAGGGGAGATACGCAGTATTTT
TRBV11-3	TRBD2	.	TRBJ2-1	CASSPRTSGRAAYNEQFF	TGTGCCAGCAGCCCCCGGACTAGCGGGAGGGCCGCCTACAATGAGCAGTTCTTC
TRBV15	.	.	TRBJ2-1	CATSTRTGPTSNNEQFF	TGTGCCACCAGCACCAGGACTGGACCAACCTCCAACAATGAGCAGTTCTTC
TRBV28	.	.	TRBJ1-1	CASSLGSNTEAFF	TGTGCCAGCAGTTTGGGTTCGAACACTGAAGCTTTCTTT
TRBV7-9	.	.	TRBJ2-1	CASSPDFHSYNEQFF	TGTGCCAGCAGCCCGGACTTTCACTCATACAATGAGCAGTTCTTC
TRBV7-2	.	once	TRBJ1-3	CASSLMGGTGNTIYF	TGTGCCAGCAGCTTAATGGGTGGGACTGGAAACACCATATATTTT
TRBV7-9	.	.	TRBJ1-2	CASSVELGHGYTF	TGTGCCAGCAGCGTCGAGTTGGGGCATGGCTACACCTTC
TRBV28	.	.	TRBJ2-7	CATRAISYEQYF	TGTGCCACCCGGGCCATCTCCTACGAGCAGTACTTC
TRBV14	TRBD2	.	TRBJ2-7	CASSPSERETYEQYF	TGTGCCAGCAGCCCCTCGGAGCGGGAGACCTACGAGCAGTACTTC
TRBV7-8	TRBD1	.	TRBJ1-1	CASSLPTRDRSSAFF	TGTGCCAGCAGCCTCCCGACCCGGGACAGGAGTTCAGCTTTCTTT
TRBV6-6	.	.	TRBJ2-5	CASSYSLESGDGTQYF	TGTGCCAGCAGTTACTCGCTGGAGTCAGGGGATGGGACCCAGTACTTC
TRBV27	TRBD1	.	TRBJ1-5	CASNSRQGTGPQHF	TGTGCCAGCAATTCGAGACAGGGGACCGGGCCCCAGCATTTT
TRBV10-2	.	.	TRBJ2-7	CASSDLTALSSYEQYF	TGCGCCAGCAGTGACCTCACGGCGCTCTCCTCCTACGAGCAGTACTTC
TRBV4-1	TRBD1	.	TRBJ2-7	CASSQEGQGTTYEQYF	TGCGCCAGCAGCCAAGAAGGACAGGGAACGACCTACGAGCAGTACTTC
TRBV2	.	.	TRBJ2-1	CASSDRYNEQFF	TGTGCCAGCAGTGATCGTTACAATGAGCAGTTCTTC